This T cell receptor beta chain is drawn from a study of T cells in Graves' hyperthyroidism and ophthalmopathy. Study-wide points: Most thyroid clonotypes with frequency above 0.001 were detected in blood. Ophthalmopathy was separated from stable hyperthyroidism by a 13 V-J model. A median around six months before onset, the model predicted ophthalmopathy.

Using RNA transcripts as the source, TCR beta CDR3 regions were amplified. HTBI primers were employed in a first-round RT-PCR of the TCR CDR3. TCRdb re-analysed the multiplex PCR reads in MiXCR, keeping a single row per CDR3 protein. Seen here are approximately 870,000 distinct CDR3 sequences, more than 30% observed once, and the top ten hold 7.5% to 9.5%. V was pared by 6 bases and J by 4 bases, with 15 bases between. The CDR3 is 14 amino acids. Looked up from germline, CDR1 is SGHAT and CDR2 is FQNNGV. It was uncontrolled infection, other autoimmune disease, pregnancy or lactation that excluded patients. In the case of this clonotype: What it binds is not known.

The sequenced sample consisted of blood. The chain joins TRBV11-2 to TRBJ1-2; D is possibly TRBD1 (5 bases). The receptor was derived from a man younger than 35 with Graves' hyperthyroidism. CDR3 in DNA: TGTGCCAGCAGTTCCTCGGACACATTCTATGGCTACACCTTC. Translating it yields CASSSSDTFYGYTF.